This T cell receptor beta chain was sequenced in a study of blood T cell repertoires in COVID-19. Study-level background: Samples representing acute and convalescent COVID-19 were sourced from the United States, Italy and Spain. Sources were T cells, B-cell-depleted T cells, or PBMCs; the material itself was cDNA or gDNA.

The CDR3 has 18 residues. The V gene lost 2 bases and the J gene lost 4 bases, with 23 bases spanning the gap. From germline, CDR1 is SGHTA and CDR2 FQGNSA. In the authors' methods: Reference gene primer amplification yielded estimated nucleated cell counts. TCRdb's table, derived via immunoSEQ multiplex PCR, lists solely in-frame clones and lacks some. V, J and clone size are taken as reported in that table, and D and trimming were inferred from the DNA itself. The table records roughly 250,000 clones, 90% of them present only once. The J gene is TRBJ2-5, the V gene TRBV7-2; D may be TRBD1 (6 bases). The sequencing sample was made of peripheral blood. The TCR comes from a woman in her thirties or forties with acute or convalescent COVID-19. The CDR3 DNA reads as TGTGCCAGCAGCTTATTACCCCCCCTGGTAGGGGGATTAGAGACCCAGTACTTC. Residues: CASSLLPPLVGGLETQYF.